This T cell receptor beta chain was sequenced in a study of STAT3 mutations in large granular lymphocyte leukemia. Turning to the study itself: About 38% of treated T-LGLL patients showed hematologic response to immunosuppression. Study-level points and caveats: In T-cell large granular lymphocyte leukemia, about half of patients showed multiple immunodominant subclonotypes. In about 30% of the 18 patients, new TCR clonotypes emerged after therapy. Treatment regimens differed across patients between samplings. Persisting codominant clonotypes may have hidden a small pathogenic clone.

Data came from immunoSEQ multiplex PCR; TCRdb stores just in-frame clones and leaves some out. Of roughly 25,000 clones listed, 94% are singletons. This clone appeared once. The antigen is not known. CDR1 is KGHSH and CDR2 is LQKENI in the germline V gene. There are 15 residues in the CDR3. V dropped 2 bases and J dropped 0 bases, with 11 bases sitting between them. This receptor was identified in a man in his forties or fifties with T-cell large granular lymphocyte leukemia. Some clones in this sample may be carry-over from other donors' samples. This chain uses TRBV18 with TRBJ2-7; D remains unclear. Sample: peripheral blood mononuclear cells. The CDR3 protein is CASSPGPGYSYEQYF. Here the CDR3 DNA reads TGTGCCAGCTCACCAGGGCCGGGCTACTCCTACGAGCAGTACTTC.